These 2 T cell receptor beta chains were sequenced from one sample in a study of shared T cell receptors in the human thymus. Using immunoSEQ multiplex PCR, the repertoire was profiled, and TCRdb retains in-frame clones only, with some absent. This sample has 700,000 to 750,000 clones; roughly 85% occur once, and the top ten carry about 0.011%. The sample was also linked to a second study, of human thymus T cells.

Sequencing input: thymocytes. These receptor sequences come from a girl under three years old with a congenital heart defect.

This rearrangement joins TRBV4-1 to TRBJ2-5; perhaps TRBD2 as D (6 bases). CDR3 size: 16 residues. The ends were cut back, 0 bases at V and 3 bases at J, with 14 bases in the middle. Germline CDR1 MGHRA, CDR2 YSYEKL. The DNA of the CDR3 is TGCGCCAGCAGCCAAGAGCGGGGCAGGGTAGAAGAGACCCAGTACTTC. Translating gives CASSQERGRVEETQYF.

The CDR3 sequence is CASSQGQLYEQYF. The CDR3 coding sequence is TGTGCCAGCAGCCAAGGACAGCTCTACGAGCAGTACTTC. The chain joins TRBV4-2 to TRBJ2-7; a possible D gene is TRBD1 (5 bases). The ends were cut back, 1 base at V and 3 bases at J, with 7 bases in the middle. Per the germline V gene, CDR1 is LGHNA and CDR2 is YNFKEQ. The CDR3 loop spans 13 amino acids.